Below, one T cell receptor (beta chain) is given with its context. This entry is derived from a study of blood T cell repertoires in COVID-19. Sequencing was performed with immunoSEQ multiplex PCR; in TCRdb, only in-frame clones are kept and a portion is missing. The repertoire holds tens of thousands of clones, with about 77% as singletons. Germline V gives CDR1 SGHRS, CDR2 YFSETQ. The V segment lost 3 bases and the J segment 0 bases; nucleotides outside the gene matches: 2. The length of the CDR3 is 14 residues. V is TRBV5-1 and J is TRBJ1-2, with 7 bases identical to TRBD1. The specimen sequenced was peripheral blood. The source of this sequence is a man aged 65 to 85 with COVID-19, enrolled during active disease. CDR3 sequence (DNA): TGCGCCAGCAGCTCCGGACAGGCTAACTATGGCTACACCTTC. Its protein product is CASSSGQANYGYTF.